The T cell receptor beta chain described here comes from a study of blood T cell repertoires in COVID-19. As for the study in general: Some COVID-19 samples were acute and others convalescent; all came from the United States, Italy and Spain. PBMCs, B-cell-depleted T cells, or T cells provided the cDNA or gDNA that made up the material.

Trimming removed 0 bases from V and 0 bases from J, with 9 bases in between. In germline, CDR1 is MNHEY, CDR2 SVGAGI. This CDR3 is 15 amino acids long. As processed by the authors: From reference gene primer amplification, estimates of nucleated cell counts were derived. Sequencing was performed with immunoSEQ multiplex PCR; in TCRdb, only in-frame clones are kept and a portion is missing. That table is the source of V, J and clone size, and D and trimming were worked out from the DNA. This table has 150,000 to 200,000 clones, about 86% appearing once. The sample was peripheral blood. The clonotype originates from a man in his sixties or seventies with active or convalescent COVID-19. The rearrangement uses TRBV6-5 and TRBJ2-7; D perhaps matches TRBD2 (7 bases). The CDR3 protein is CASSYSRGASYEQYF. Here the CDR3 DNA reads TGTGCCAGCAGTTACTCCCGGGGGGCCTCCTACGAGCAGTACTTC.